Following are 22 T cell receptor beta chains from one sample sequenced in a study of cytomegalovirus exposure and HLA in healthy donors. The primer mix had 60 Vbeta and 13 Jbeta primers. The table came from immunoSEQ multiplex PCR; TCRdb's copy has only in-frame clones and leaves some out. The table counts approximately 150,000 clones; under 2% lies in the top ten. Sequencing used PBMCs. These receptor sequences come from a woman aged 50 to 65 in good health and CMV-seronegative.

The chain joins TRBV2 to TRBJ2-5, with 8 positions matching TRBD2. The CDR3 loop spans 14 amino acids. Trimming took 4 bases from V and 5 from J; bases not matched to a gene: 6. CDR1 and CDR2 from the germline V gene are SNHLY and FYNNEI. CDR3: CASSGGLDGETQYF. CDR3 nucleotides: TGTGCCAGCAGTGGGGGACTAGACGGGGAGACCCAGTACTTC.

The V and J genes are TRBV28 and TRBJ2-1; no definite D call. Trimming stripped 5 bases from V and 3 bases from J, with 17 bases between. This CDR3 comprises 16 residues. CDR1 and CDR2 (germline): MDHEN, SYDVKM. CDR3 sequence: CASSPSGASGYNEQFF. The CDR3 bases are TGTGCCAGCAGTCCATCCGGCGCTTCGGGCTACAATGAGCAGTTCTTC.

Here the CDR3 DNA reads TGTGCCAGCAGCCCGACTAGTGGGGCAGATACGCAGTATTTT. This encodes CASSPTSGADTQYF. The J gene is TRBJ2-3, the V gene TRBV11-2, with D possibly TRBD2 on 6 matching bases. The CDR3 sequence is 14 residues long. Germline V CDR1 and CDR2: SGHAT, FQNNGV. V lost 5 bases, J lost 4 bases, and 13 bases lay in between. Full variable domain (outside the CDR3, taken from reference TRBV11-2 and TRBJ2-3): EAGVAQSPRYKIIEKRQSVAFWCNPISGHATLYWYQQILGQGPKLLIQFQNNGVVDDSQLPKDRFSAERLKGVDSTLKIQPAKLEDSAVYLCASSPTSGADTQYFGPGTRLTVL.

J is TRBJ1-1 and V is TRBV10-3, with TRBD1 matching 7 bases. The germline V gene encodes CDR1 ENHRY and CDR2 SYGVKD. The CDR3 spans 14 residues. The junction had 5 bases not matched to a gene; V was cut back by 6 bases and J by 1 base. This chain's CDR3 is CAIRGGDRNTEAFF. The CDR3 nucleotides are TGTGCCATCAGAGGGGGCGACAGGAACACTGAAGCTTTCTTT.

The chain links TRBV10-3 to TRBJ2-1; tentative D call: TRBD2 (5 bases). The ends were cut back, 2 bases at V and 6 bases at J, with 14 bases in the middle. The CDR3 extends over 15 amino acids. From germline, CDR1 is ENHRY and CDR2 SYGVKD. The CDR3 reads CAISEDGGSVNEQFF. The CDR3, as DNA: TGTGCCATCAGTGAGGACGGCGGGTCGGTCAATGAGCAGTTCTTC.

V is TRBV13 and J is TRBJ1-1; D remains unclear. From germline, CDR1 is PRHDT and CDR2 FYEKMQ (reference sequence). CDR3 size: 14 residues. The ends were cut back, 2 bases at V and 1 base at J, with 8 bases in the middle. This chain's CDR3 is CASSLQLSNTEAFF. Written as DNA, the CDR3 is TGTGCCAGCAGCTTACAATTGTCGAACACTGAAGCTTTCTTT. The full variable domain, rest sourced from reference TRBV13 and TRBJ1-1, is AAGVIQSPRHLIKEKRETATLKCYPIPRHDTVYWYQQGPGQDPQFLISFYEKMQSDKGSIPDRFSAQQFSDYHSELNMSSLELGDSALYFCASSLQLSNTEAFFGQGTRLTVV.

The CDR3: CASSPPGDTEAFF. In DNA, the CDR3 is TGTGCCAGCAGCCCCCCAGGGGACACTGAAGCTTTCTTT. The chain couples TRBV28 to TRBJ1-1; possibly TRBD1 for D (6 bases). V shed 6 bases and J shed 3 bases, with 11 bases lying between them. Per the germline V gene, CDR1 is MDHEN and CDR2 is SYDVKM. The CDR3 runs 13 residues.

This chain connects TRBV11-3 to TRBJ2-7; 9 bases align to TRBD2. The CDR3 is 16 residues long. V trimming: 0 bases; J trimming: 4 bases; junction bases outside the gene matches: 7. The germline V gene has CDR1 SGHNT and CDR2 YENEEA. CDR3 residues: CASSLELAGDRYEQYF. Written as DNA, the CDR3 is TGTGCCAGCAGCTTAGAGTTAGCGGGGGACAGATACGAGCAGTACTTC.

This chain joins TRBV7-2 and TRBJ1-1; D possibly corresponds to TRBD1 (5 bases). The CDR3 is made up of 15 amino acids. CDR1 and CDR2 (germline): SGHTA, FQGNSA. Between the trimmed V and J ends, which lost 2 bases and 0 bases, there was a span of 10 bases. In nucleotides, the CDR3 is TGTGCCAGCAGCTTACTGGGACTGATGAACACTGAAGCTTTCTTT. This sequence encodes CASSLLGLMNTEAFF.

CDR3 amino acids: CASSSLAGGLTDTQYF. The CDR3 region has the DNA TGTGCCAGCAGCTCTTTAGCGGGGGGGCTTACAGATACGCAGTATTTT. The chain uses TRBV13 and TRBJ2-3, with TRBD2 matching over 11 bases. J lost 3 bases, V lost 4 bases, and 6 bases had no gene match. Germline V gene sequence: CDR1 PRHDT, CDR2 FYEKMQ (reference sequence). The CDR3 is 16 amino acids.

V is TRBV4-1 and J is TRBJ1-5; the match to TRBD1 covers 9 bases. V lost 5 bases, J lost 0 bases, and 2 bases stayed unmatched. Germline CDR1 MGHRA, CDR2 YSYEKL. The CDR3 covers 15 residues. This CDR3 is CASSDRGYSNQPQHF. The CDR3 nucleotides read TGCGCCAGCAGCGACAGGGGGTATAGCAATCAGCCCCAGCATTTT.

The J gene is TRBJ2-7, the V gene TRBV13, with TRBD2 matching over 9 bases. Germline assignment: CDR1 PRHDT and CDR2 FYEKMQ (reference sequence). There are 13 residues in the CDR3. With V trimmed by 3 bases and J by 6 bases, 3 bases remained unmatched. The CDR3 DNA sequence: TGTGCCAGCAGCTTTAGCGGGGGCAGCGAGCAGTACTTC. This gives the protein CASSFSGGSEQYF.

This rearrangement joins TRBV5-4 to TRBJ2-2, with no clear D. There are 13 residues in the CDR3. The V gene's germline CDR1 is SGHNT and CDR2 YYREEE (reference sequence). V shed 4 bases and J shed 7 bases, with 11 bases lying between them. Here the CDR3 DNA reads TGTGCCAGCAGCCCCTTCTCTTTCGGGGAGCTGTTTTTT. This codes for CASSPFSFGELFF.

The CDR3: CASSLARGYEQYF. CDR3 sequence (DNA): TGTGCCAGCAGCTTAGCCAGGGGCTACGAGCAGTACTTC. The genes are TRBV7-6 and TRBJ2-7; a weak D match, TRBD1 (6 bases). Germline V gene lookup returns CDR1 SGHVS and CDR2 FNYEAQ. The V end lost 0 bases, the J end lost 3 bases, and 6 bases lay between the germline ends. The CDR3 runs to 13 residues.

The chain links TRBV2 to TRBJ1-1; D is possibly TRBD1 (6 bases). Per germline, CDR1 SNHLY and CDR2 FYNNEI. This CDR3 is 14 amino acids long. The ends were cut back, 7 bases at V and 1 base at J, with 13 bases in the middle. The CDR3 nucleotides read TGTGCCAGCACCATGGGACATACGAACACTGAAGCTTTCTTT. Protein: CASTMGHTNTEAFF.

The CDR3 loop reads CAISEQGRGSETQYF. DNA of the CDR3: TGTGCCATCAGTGAGCAAGGCAGGGGTTCAGAGACCCAGTACTTC. This chain joins TRBV10-3 and TRBJ2-5, with D possibly being TRBD1 (6 bases). Germline V gives CDR1 ENHRY, CDR2 SYGVKD. The V end was cut by 2 bases, the J end by 4 bases, with 14 bases between. The CDR3 is made up of 15 amino acids.

The CDR3 nucleotides read TGTGCCAGCAGCCACCTCCGGGACAACTCTGAAAAACTGTTTTTT. The encoded protein is CASSHLRDNSEKLFF. The V call is TRBV4-2, the J call TRBJ1-4, with D tentatively TRBD1 (6 bases). The CDR3 has 15 amino acids. The ends were cut back, 3 bases at V and 7 bases at J, with 15 bases in the middle. The germline V gene encodes CDR1 LGHNA and CDR2 YNFKEQ.

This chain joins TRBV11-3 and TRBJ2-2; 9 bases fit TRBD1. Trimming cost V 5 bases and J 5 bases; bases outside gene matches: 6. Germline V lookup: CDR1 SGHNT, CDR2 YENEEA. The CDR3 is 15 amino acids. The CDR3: CASSLRTGETGELFF. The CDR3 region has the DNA TGTGCCAGCAGCCTTCGGACAGGGGAAACCGGGGAGCTGTTTTTT.

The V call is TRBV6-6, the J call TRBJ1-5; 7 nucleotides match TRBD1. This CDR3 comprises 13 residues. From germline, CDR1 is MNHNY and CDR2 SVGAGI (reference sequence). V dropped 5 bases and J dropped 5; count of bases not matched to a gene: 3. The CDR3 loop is CASSIQGYQPQHF. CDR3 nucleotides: TGTGCCAGCAGTATACAGGGGTATCAGCCCCAGCATTTT.

The chain's CDR3 is CASSQDSNRVNEQYF. CDR3 bases: TGTGCCAGCAGCCAAGATTCGAACAGGGTGAACGAGCAGTACTTC. This rearrangement joins TRBV14 to TRBJ2-7; D may be TRBD1 (6 bases). CDR1 is SGHDN and CDR2 is FVKESK in the germline V gene. The germline V and J ends were trimmed by 0 bases and 5 bases, with 14 bases remaining between them. The CDR3 extends over 15 amino acids.

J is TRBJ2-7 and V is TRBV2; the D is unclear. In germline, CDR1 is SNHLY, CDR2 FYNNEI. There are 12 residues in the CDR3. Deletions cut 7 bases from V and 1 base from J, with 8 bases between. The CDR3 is CASMEQSYEQYF. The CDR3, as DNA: TGTGCCAGCATGGAACAGTCCTACGAGCAGTACTTC.

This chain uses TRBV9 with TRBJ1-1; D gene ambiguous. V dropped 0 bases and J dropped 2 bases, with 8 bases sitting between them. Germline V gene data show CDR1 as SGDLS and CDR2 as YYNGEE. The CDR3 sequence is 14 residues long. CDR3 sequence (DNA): TGTGCCAGCAGCGTAGTAGGCGGAAACACTGAAGCTTTCTTT. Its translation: CASSVVGGNTEAFF.